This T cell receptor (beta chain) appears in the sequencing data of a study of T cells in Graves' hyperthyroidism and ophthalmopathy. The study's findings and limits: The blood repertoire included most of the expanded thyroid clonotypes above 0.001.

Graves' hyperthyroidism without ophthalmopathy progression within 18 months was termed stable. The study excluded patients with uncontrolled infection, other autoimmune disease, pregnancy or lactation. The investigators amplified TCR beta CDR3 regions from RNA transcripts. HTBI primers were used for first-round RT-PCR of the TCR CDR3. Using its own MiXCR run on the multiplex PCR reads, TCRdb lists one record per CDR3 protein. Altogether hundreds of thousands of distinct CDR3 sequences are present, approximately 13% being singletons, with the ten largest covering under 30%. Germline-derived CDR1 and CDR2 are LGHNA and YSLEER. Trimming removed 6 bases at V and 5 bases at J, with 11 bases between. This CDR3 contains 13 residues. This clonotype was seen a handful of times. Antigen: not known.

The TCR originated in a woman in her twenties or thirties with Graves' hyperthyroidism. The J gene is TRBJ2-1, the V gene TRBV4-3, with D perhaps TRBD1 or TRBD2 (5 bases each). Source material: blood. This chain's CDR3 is CASRRDGDNEQFF. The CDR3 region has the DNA TGCGCCAGCAGACGGGACGGTGACAATGAGCAGTTCTTC.